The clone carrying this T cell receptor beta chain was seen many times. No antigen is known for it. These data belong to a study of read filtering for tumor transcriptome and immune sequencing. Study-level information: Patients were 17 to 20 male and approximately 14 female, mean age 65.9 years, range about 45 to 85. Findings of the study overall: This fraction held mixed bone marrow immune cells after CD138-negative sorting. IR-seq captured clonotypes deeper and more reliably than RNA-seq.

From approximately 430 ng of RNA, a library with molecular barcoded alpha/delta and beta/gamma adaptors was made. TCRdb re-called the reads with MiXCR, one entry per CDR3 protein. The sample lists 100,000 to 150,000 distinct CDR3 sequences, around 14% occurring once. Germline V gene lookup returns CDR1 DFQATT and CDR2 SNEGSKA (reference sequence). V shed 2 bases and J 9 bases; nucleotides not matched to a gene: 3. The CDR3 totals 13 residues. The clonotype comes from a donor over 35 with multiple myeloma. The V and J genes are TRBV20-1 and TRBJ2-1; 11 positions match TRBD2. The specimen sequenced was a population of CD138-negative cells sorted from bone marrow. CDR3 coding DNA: TGCAGTGCTAGATCCCTAGCGGGAGGTGAGCAGTTCTTC. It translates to CSARSLAGGEQFF.